The next 18 T cell receptor beta chains were all read from a single sample in a study of shared clonotypes between healthy human individuals. The assay was immunoSEQ multiplex PCR, and TCRdb's table has in-frame clones only and misses some. The data show fewer than 1.8 million clones, roughly 98.5% seen once. Sequenced sample: naive CD4+ T cells sorted from blood. Described subset: CD45RA+ positively selected. These receptors were taken from a man aged 25-40 years in good health.

The chain combines TRBV4-3 with TRBJ2-6; weak D call: TRBD1 (6 bases). CDR3 length: 18 residues. CDR1 is LGHNA and CDR2 is YSLEER in the germline V gene. V was trimmed by 1 base and J by 0 bases, leaving 13 bases between them. The CDR3 sequence is CASSQGYRASSGANVLTF. The DNA for the CDR3 is TGCGCCAGCAGCCAAGGGTACAGGGCTAGCTCTGGGGCCAACGTCCTGACTTTC.

This rearrangement joins TRBV11-2 to TRBJ1-4; D is uncertain. The ends were cut back, 5 bases at V and 8 bases at J, with 18 bases in the middle. The CDR3 loop spans 15 amino acids. Germline values: CDR1 SGHAT, CDR2 FQNNGV. CDR3 amino acids: CASSRWTEMGEKLFF. As DNA, the CDR3 is TGTGCCAGCAGCAGATGGACCGAAATGGGAGAAAAACTGTTTTTT.

The chain links TRBV7-2 to TRBJ1-1; maybe TRBD1 (5 bases). The V gene lost 1 base and the J gene lost 7 bases, with 13 bases spanning the gap. The germline V gene has CDR1 SGHTA and CDR2 FQGNSA. The CDR3 has 14 amino acids. The chain's CDR3 is CASSLVVLGGEAFF. DNA for the CDR3: TGTGCCAGCAGCTTAGTGGTTTTGGGGGGTGAAGCTTTCTTT.

The J gene is TRBJ2-4, the V gene TRBV19, with 10 bases fitting TRBD1. V shed 5 bases and J 0 bases; nucleotides not matched to a gene: 7. The CDR3 is made up of 17 amino acids. The germline gives CDR1 LNHDA, CDR2 SQIVND (reference sequence). CDR3 residues: CASSLGDRGLAKNIQYF. Written as DNA, the CDR3 is TGTGCCAGTAGTCTCGGGGACAGGGGACTAGCCAAAAACATTCAGTACTTC.

The V gene is TRBV28, the J gene TRBJ1-1, with D possibly being TRBD1 (6 bases). This CDR3 has 19 residues. The V gene's germline CDR1 is MDHEN and CDR2 SYDVKM. V lost 6 bases, J lost 3 bases, and 29 bases lay in between. This CDR3 reads CASSRYYSFRGRSDTEAFF. As DNA, the CDR3 is TGTGCCAGCAGCAGATACTACTCCTTTCGGGGGCGCTCGGACACTGAAGCTTTCTTT.

The J gene is TRBJ2-3, the V gene TRBV11-3, with unresolved D. CDR3 size: 15 residues. From germline, CDR1 is SGHNT and CDR2 YENEEA. The V gene lost 4 bases and the J gene lost 2 bases, with 13 bases spanning the gap. In DNA form, the CDR3 reads TGTGCCAGCAGCTCCTCGACTGGGCACACAGATACGCAGTATTTT. Translating gives CASSSSTGHTDTQYF.

This chain uses TRBV7-2 with TRBJ2-1; D is possibly TRBD2 (5 bases). Trimming shortened V by 2 bases and J by 0 bases, and 11 bases separated the two germline ends. CDR1 and CDR2 (germline): SGHTA, FQGNSA. The CDR3 extends over 16 amino acids. The CDR3 DNA reads TGTGCCAGCAGCTTATTCTTGGGGAGCTCCTACAATGAGCAGTTCTTC. Amino acids: CASSLFLGSSYNEQFF.

The V gene is TRBV6-5, the J gene TRBJ2-1; the D gene could be TRBD1 or TRBD2 (7 bases each). V shed 4 bases and J shed 15 bases, with 16 bases lying between them. The CDR3 sequence is 12 residues long. Germline values: CDR1 MNHEY, CDR2 SVGAGI. CDR3 in DNA: TGTGCCAGCAGTTTACCAGGGGGGGCGAGGTTCTTC. Protein sequence: CASSLPGGARFF.

The chain employs TRBV27 and TRBJ1-5; perhaps TRBD1 as D (5 bases). The CDR3 loop spans 14 amino acids. Between the trimmed V and J ends, which lost 2 bases and 6 bases, there was a span of 11 bases. Germline lookup yields CDR1 MNHEY and CDR2 SMNVEV (reference sequence). CDR3 sequence (DNA): TGTGCCAGCAGTTTACTTGGGGGGTTTCAGCCCCAGCATTTT. The encoded protein is CASSLLGGFQPQHF.

The chain has TRBV4-3 and TRBJ2-2; tentatively, D is TRBD2 (5 bases). Germline CDR1 is LGHNA and CDR2 is YSLEER. The CDR3 totals 16 residues. V was shortened by 1 base and J by 7 bases, with 16 bases between the two germline ends. Here the CDR3 DNA reads TGCGCCAGCAGCCAAGGATTCTTCTTACGGGACGGGGAGCTGTTTTTT. Translation gives CASSQGFFLRDGELFF.

The chain carries TRBV5-1 and TRBJ2-2; no definite D call. Germline V gives CDR1 SGHRS, CDR2 YFSETQ. The V end lost 0 bases, the J end lost 6 bases, and 9 bases lay between the germline ends. This CDR3 is 14 amino acids long. CDR3 DNA: TGCGCCAGCAGCTTGGGGAGAAATGCCGGGGAGCTGTTTTTT. This codes for CASSLGRNAGELFF.

A note on this clone: The sample holds other DNA sequences that translate to the same CDR3. The chain uses TRBV18 and TRBJ2-7; the match to TRBD1 covers 8 bases. The ends lost 2 bases at V and 0 bases at J; junction bases unmatched: 3. The CDR3 is 15 amino acids. CDR1 is KGHSH, CDR2 LQKENI, per germline. CDR3: CASSPRTGSSYEQYF. The CDR3 bases are TGTGCCAGCTCACCAAGGACAGGGAGCTCCTACGAGCAGTACTTC.

The V and J genes are TRBV18 and TRBJ2-7; D is perhaps TRBD1 (6 bases). Germline CDR1 and CDR2: KGHSH and LQKENI. V lost 8 bases to trimming and J lost 2 bases, with 28 bases between them. The CDR3 consists of 18 residues. The CDR3 DNA reads as TGTGCCAGCCAATCAAAGGGACGAACCGGGACAATGACCTACGAGCAGTACTTC. The encoded protein is CASQSKGRTGTMTYEQYF.

J is TRBJ2-1 and V is TRBV19; TRBD2 matches 8 bases. This CDR3 region has 15 residues. Germline CDR1 and CDR2: LNHDA and SQIVND (reference sequence). J lost 6 bases, V lost 3 bases, and 7 bases had no gene match. CDR3 region: CASSIAAGALNEQFF. The CDR3 DNA follows: TGTGCCAGTAGTATCGCAGCGGGAGCCCTCAATGAGCAGTTCTTC.

This sequence joins TRBV25-1 and TRBJ1-1; D ambiguous. V gave up 7 bases and J gave up 8 bases, with 17 bases separating them. From germline, CDR1 is MGHDK and CDR2 SYGVNS. The CDR3 is 13 residues long. As DNA, the CDR3 is TGTGCCAGCATACTAAGGACGACGGGGGAAGCTTTCTTT. Its translation: CASILRTTGEAFF.

The chain employs TRBV4-1 and TRBJ2-7; 7 bases agree with TRBD1. This CDR3 region has 16 residues. The ends lost 1 base at V and 7 bases at J; junction bases unmatched: 13. Germline lookup yields CDR1 MGHRA and CDR2 YSYEKL. The CDR3 nucleotides read TGCGCCAGCAGCCAAGGGACAGGAAAAGTCCTTTGGGAGCAGTACTTC. Its protein product is CASSQGTGKVLWEQYF.

The chain employs TRBV7-9 and TRBJ1-1; the D is unclear. The CDR3 loop spans 14 amino acids. Deletions cut 4 bases from V and 1 base from J, with 10 bases between. The germline V gene encodes CDR1 SEHNR and CDR2 FQNEAQ (reference sequence). In DNA, the CDR3 is TGTGCCAGCAGCTCCTCCTTTGCGAACACTGAAGCTTTCTTT. Encoded protein: CASSSSFANTEAFF. Supplemented by reference TRBV7-9 and TRBJ1-1, the full variable domain reads DTGVSQNPRHKITKRGQNVTFRCDPISEHNRLYWYRQTLGQGPEFLTYFQNEAQLEKSRLLSDRFSAERPKGSFSTLEIQRTEQGDSAMYLCASSSSFANTEAFFGQGTRLTVV.

The J gene is TRBJ1-5, the V gene TRBV15; D is uncertain. The germline V gene encodes CDR1 LNHNV and CDR2 YYDKDF (reference sequence). This CDR3 is built from 15 residues. Trimming took 3 bases from V and 5 from J, leaving 14 bases between them. The CDR3 sequence: CATSSGPARDQPQHF. In DNA form, the CDR3 reads TGTGCCACCAGCAGCGGCCCCGCGAGGGATCAGCCCCAGCATTTT.